The clone carrying this TCR beta chain was counted only a few times. No antigen is known for it. TCRdb reprocessed the reads with MiXCR, giving one entry per CDR3 protein. The sample records some 50,000 distinct CDR3 sequences, 20% to 25% being singletons. This sample was included in a study of T cell repertoires in cytomegalovirus infection. Study information: CMV epitopes that were recently identified and HLA-C-restricted were used alongside well-studied HLA-B-restricted ones. Through public TCR beta signatures, both CMV infection and matching HLA type were indicated.

General study findings and limits: The ex vivo response was dominated by HLA-C-restricted CMV-specific TCR beta clonotypes. The cumulative frequency of public TCR beta families distinguished individuals who carried CMV together with the relevant HLA.

This CDR3 region has 15 residues. After removal of 6 bases from V and 4 bases from J, the junction contained 5 bases not matched to a gene. Germline CDR1 MNHEY, CDR2 SMNVEV (reference sequence). This sample comprised CD8+ T cells from cultured PBMCs, obtained from culture after CMV antigen stimulation. The receptor was derived from a human donor in good health (CMV status not recorded). Some clones in this sample may be carry-over from other donors' samples. The J gene is TRBJ2-3, the V gene TRBV27, with 12 bases that match TRBD1. This CDR3 is CASRSGTGGPDTQYF. The CDR3 DNA reads TGTGCCAGCAGATCCGGGACAGGGGGCCCAGATACGCAGTATTTT.